One and the same sample provided the 2 T cell receptor beta chains below, sequenced in a study of blood T cell repertoires in COVID-19. TCRdb's table, derived via immunoSEQ multiplex PCR, lists solely in-frame clones and lacks some. Among some 300,000 clones listed, 89% were seen once. Sequenced sample: PBMCs or T cells enriched from blood (not recorded which). The source is a woman in her 30s who had recovered from COVID-19.

The rearrangement joins TRBV4-3 to TRBJ1-3; no clear D. Germline lookup yields CDR1 LGHNA and CDR2 YSLEER. The CDR3 runs 16 residues. Trimming pared 1 base from V and 1 base from J, leaving 11 bases between. CDR3 sequence reads: CASSQVEKDSGNTIYF. The CDR3 DNA reads as TGCGCCAGCAGCCAAGTGGAGAAGGATTCTGGAAACACCATATATTTT.

The rearrangement links TRBV19 to TRBJ1-5, with 7 bases aligning to TRBD1. Germline-derived CDR1 and CDR2 are LNHDA and SQIVND (reference sequence). The V segment lost 3 bases and the J segment 5 bases; nucleotides outside the gene matches: 4. This CDR3 is built from 14 residues. CDR3 coding DNA: TGTGCCAGTAGTATCGGGACAGCGGATCAGCCCCAGCATTTT. The encoded protein is CASSIGTADQPQHF.